This is a list of T cell receptor beta chains from one sample in a study of post-analysis software for immune sequencing data. TCRdb ran MiXCR on the PCR reads and lists one entry per CDR3 protein. Of hundreds of thousands of distinct CDR3 sequences in the sample, 25% to 30% were seen once. The sample comprised blood. The receptor set was obtained from a girl aged 5-17 years with multiple sclerosis. The conserved cysteine and the conserved F or W are not part of the CDR3 here.

v_call cdr3_aa
TRBV7-2 ASSLGLAGGTDTQY
TRBV5-1 ASSLERDRALF
TRBV28 ATLGVGVLTAKNIQY
TRBV2 ASGSDLARGEQY
TRBV27 ASSLRAAAQEQF
TRBV7-2 ASSGQVVNTEAF
TRBV12-3/TRBV12-4 ASRAMRGVPNTGELF
TRBV5-5 ASSFRAGVPDTQY
TRBV7-9 ASSLERLADNEQF
TRBV11-2 ASSLATFSDEKLF
TRBV10-3 AISESPSGGAGEQF
TRBV20-1 SARASSGVLDEQF
TRBV7-7 ASSLGAGGTAIQETQY
TRBV10-3 ATRGGPGTGVNYGYT
TRBV6-5 ASSPPPSRTEQY
TRBV20-1 SAIRTGGRETQY
TRBV20-1 SARGGEEARDTQY
TRBV20-1 SARDYYGTGTQNIQY
TRBV29-1 SVLGRAQETQY
TRBV25-1 ASSEYTGGTEAF
TRBV9 ASSVGVVGYSDTQY
TRBV7-2 ASDLTPGGLANYSYT
TRBV28 ASTRPGTGTDTQY
TRBV20-1 SASWQGGTAYNEQF
TRBV5-1 ASSLQGARSYT
TRBV20-1 SAATGQGNTEAF
TRBV7-9 ASSLSGGQASYEQY
TRBV4-3 ASSQASRGTDTQY
TRBV20-1 SARPPGEYQPQH
TRBV12-3/TRBV12-4 ASSLAPFWIYGYT